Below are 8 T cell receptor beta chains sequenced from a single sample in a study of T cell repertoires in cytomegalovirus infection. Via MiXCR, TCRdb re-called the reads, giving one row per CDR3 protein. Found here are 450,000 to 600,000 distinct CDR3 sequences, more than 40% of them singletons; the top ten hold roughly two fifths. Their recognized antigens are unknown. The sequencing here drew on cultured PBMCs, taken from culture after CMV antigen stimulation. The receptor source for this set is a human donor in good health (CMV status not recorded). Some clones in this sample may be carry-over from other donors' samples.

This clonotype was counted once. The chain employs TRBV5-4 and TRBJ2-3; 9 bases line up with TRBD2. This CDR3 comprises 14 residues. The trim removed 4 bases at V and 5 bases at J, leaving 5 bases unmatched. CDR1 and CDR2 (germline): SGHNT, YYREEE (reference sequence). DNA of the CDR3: TGTGCCAGCAGCCCGCGGGGGGGCCGAGATACGCAGTATTTT. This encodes CASSPRGGRDTQYF.

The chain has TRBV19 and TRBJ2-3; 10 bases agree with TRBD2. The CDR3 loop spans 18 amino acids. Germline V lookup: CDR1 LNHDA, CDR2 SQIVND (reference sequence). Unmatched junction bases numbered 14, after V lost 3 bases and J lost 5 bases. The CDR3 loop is CASSIGLAGASAEDTQYF. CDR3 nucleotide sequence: TGTGCCAGTAGTATCGGTCTAGCGGGGGCCAGCGCGGAAGATACGCAGTATTTT. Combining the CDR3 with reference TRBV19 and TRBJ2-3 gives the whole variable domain DGGITQSPKYLFRKEGQNVTLSCEQNLNHDAMYWYRQDPGQGLRLIYYSQIVNDFQKGDIAEGYSVSREKKESFPLTVTSAQKNPTAFYLCASSIGLAGASAEDTQYFGPGTRLTVL.

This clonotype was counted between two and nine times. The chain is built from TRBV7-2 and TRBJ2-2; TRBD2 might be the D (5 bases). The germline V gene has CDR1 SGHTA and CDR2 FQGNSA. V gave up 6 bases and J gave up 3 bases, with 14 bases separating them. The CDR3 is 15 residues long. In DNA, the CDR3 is TGTGCCAGCAGGGAGTGGGCCGGGGACACCGGGGAGCTGTTTTTT. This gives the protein CASREWAGDTGELFF.

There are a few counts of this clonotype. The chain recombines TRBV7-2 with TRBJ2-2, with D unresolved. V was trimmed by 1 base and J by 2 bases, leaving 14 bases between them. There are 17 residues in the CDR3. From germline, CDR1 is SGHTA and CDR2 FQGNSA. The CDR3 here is CASSLVLGVLNTGELFF. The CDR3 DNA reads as TGTGCCAGCAGCTTAGTCTTAGGAGTACTCAACACCGGGGAGCTGTTTTTT.

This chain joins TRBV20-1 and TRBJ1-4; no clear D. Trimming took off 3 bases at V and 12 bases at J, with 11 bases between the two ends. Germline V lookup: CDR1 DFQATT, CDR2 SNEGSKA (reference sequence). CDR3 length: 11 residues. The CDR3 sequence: CSASPREELFF. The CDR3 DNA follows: TGCAGTGCTAGTCCCCGGGAAGAACTGTTTTTT.

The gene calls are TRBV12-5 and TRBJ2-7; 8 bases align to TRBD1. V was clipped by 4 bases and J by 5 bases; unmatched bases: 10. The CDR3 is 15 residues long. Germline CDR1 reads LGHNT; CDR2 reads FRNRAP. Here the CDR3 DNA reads TGTGCTAGTGGTTCCCCCAGGGGGCGCGGCGACGAGCAGTACTTC. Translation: CASGSPRGRGDEQYF.

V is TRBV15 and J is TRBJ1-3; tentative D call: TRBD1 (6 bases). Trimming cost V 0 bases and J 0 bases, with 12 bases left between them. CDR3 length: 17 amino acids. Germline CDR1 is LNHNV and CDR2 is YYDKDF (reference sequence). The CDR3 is CATSRDFQGYSGNTIYF. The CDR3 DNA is TGTGCCACCAGCAGAGATTTTCAGGGGTACTCTGGAAACACCATATATTTT.

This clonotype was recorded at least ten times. DNA for the CDR3: TGTGCCAGCAGCTTATGGCGGGGGGGCACCGATGAGCAGTTCTTC. Amino acid sequence: CASSLWRGGTDEQFF. The V and J genes are TRBV7-2 and TRBJ2-1, with TRBD2 identical over 9 bases. The ends lost 2 bases at V and 8 bases at J; junction bases unmatched: 7. Per the germline V gene, CDR1 is SGHTA and CDR2 is FQGNSA. This CDR3 is built from 15 residues.